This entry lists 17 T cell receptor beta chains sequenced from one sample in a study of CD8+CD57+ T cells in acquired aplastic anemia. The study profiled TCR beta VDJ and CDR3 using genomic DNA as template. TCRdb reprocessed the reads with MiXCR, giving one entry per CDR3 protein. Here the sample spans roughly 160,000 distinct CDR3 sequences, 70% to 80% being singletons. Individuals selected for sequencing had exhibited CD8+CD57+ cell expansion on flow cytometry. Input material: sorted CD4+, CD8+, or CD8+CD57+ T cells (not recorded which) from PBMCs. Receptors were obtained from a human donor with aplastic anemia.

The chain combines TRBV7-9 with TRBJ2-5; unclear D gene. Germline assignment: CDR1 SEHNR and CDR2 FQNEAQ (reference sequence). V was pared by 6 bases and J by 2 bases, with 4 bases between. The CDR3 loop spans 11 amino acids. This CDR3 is CASSPQETQYF. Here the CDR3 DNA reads TGTGCCAGCAGTCCTCAAGAGACCCAGTACTTC.

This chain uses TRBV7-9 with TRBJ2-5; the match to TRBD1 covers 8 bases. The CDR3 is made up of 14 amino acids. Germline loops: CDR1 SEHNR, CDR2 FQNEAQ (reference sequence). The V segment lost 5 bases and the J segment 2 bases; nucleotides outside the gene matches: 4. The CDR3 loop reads CASSRTGLQETQYF. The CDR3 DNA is TGTGCCAGCAGCCGGACAGGGTTACAAGAGACCCAGTACTTC.

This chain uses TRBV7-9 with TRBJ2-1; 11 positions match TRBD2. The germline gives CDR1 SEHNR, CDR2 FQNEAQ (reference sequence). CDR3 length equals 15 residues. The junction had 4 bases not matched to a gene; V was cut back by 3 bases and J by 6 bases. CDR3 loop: CASSLGLAATNEQFF. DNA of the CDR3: TGTGCCAGCAGCTTGGGACTAGCGGCCACCAATGAGCAGTTCTTC.

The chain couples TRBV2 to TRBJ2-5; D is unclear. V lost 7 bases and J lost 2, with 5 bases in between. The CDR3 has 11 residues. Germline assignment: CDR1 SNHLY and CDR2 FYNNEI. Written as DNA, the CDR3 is TGTGCCAGCAAGATTCAAGAGACCCAGTACTTC. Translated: CASKIQETQYF.

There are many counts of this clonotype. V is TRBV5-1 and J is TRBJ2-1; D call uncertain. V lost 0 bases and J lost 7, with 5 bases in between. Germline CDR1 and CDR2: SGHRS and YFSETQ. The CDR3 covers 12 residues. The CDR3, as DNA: TGCGCCAGCAGCTTGGTCCGGAATGAGCAGTTCTTC. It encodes CASSLVRNEQFF.

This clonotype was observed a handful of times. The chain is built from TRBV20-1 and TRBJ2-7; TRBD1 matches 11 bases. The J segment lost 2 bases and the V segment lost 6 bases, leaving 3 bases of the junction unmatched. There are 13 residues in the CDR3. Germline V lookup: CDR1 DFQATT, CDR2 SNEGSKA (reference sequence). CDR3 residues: CSAPGQGAYEQYF. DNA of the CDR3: TGCAGTGCCCCGGGACAGGGGGCCTACGAGCAGTACTTC.

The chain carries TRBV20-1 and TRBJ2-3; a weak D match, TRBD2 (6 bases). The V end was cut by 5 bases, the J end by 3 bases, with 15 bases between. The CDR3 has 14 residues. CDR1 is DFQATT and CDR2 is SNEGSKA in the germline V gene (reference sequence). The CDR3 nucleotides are TGCAGTGCTTATCGCGGAGGGGTGACAGATACGCAGTATTTT. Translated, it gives CSAYRGGVTDTQYF.

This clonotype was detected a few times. The CDR3 protein is CSVELHTEAFF. The CDR3 DNA is TGCAGCGTTGAACTCCACACTGAAGCTTTCTTT. V is TRBV29-1 and J is TRBJ1-1; D gene uncertain. The germline V and J ends were trimmed by 2 bases and 3 bases, with 4 bases remaining between them. There are 11 residues in the CDR3. CDR1 SQVTM and CDR2 ANQGSEA come from the germline V gene.

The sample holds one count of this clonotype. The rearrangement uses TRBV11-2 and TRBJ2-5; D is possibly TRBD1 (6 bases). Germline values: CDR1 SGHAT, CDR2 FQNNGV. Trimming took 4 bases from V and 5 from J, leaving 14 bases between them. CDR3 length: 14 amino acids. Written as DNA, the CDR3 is TGTGCCAGCAGCTCCCTCAGGGGCCGTGAGACCCAGTACTTC. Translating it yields CASSSLRGRETQYF.

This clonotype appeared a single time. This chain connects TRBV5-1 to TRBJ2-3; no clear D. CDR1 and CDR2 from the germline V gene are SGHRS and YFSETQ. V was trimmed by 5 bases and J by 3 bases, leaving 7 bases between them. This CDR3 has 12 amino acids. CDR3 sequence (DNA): TGCGCCAGCAGGCGAACAACAGATACGCAGTATTTT. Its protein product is CASRRTTDTQYF.

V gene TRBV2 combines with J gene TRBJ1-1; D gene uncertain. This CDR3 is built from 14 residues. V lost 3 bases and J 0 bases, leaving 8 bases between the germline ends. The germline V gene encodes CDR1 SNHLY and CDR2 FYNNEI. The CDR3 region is CASSEYGMNTEAFF. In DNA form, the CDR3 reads TGTGCCAGCAGTGAGTACGGCATGAACACTGAAGCTTTCTTT.

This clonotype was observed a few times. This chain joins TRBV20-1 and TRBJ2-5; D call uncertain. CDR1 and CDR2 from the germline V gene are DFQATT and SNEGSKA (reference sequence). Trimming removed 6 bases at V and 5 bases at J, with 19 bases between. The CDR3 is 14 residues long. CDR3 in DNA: TGCAGTGCGTTAATACAAGGGCAGCCGGAGACCCAGTACTTC. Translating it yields CSALIQGQPETQYF.

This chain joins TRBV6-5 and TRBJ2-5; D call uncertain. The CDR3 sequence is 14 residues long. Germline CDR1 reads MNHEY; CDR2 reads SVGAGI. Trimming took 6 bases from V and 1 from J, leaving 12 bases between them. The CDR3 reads CASRRAGPQETQYF. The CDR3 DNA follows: TGTGCCAGCAGAAGGGCAGGCCCCCAAGAGACCCAGTACTTC.

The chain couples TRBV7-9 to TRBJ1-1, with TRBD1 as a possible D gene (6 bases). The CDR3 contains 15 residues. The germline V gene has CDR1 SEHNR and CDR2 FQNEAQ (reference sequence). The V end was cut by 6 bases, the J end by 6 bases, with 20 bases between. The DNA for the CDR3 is TGTGCCAGCAGATATCAGGGGACTGGGAATGCTGAAGCTTTCTTT. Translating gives CASRYQGTGNAEAFF.

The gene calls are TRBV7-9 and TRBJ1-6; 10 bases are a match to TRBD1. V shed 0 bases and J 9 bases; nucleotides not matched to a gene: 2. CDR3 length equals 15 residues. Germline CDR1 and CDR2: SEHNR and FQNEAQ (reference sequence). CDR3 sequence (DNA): TGTGCCAGCAGCTTAGCGGACAGGGGGGGTTCACCCCTCCACTTT. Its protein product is CASSLADRGGSPLHF. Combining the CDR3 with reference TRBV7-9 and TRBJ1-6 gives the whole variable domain DTGVSQNPRHKITKRGQNVTFRCDPISEHNRLYWYRQTLGQGPEFLTYFQNEAQLEKSRLLSDRFSAERPKGSFSTLEIQRTEQGDSAMYLCASSLADRGGSPLHFGNGTRLTVT.

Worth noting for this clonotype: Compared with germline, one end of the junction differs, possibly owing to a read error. CDR3 amino acids: CSARDRPGGLDSPPHF. As DNA, the CDR3 is TGCAGTGCTAGAGATCGGCCAGGGGGGCTTGATTCACCCCCCCACTTT. The rearrangement uses TRBV20-1 and TRBJ1-6; 7 nucleotides line up with TRBD1. CDR3 length equals 16 residues. In germline, CDR1 is DFQATT, CDR2 SNEGSKA (reference sequence).

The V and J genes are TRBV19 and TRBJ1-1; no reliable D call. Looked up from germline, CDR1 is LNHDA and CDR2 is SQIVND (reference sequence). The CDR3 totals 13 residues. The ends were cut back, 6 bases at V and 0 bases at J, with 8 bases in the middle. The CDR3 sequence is CASRMAVNTEAFF. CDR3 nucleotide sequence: TGTGCCAGTAGGATGGCGGTGAACACTGAAGCTTTCTTT.